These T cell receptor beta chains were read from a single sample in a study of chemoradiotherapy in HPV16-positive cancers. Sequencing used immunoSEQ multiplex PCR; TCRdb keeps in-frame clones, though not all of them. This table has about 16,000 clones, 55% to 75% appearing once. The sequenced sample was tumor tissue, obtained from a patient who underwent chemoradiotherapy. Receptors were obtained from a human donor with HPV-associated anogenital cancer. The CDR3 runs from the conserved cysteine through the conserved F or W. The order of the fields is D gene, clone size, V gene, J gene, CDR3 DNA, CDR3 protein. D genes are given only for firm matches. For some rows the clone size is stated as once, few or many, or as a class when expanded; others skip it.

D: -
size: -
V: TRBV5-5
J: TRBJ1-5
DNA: TGTGCCAGCAGCTTTGAAGGGGTTCGGCAGCCCCAGCATTTT
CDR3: CASSFEGVRQPQHF

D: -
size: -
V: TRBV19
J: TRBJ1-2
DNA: TGTGCCAGTAGTGGGATAACCGGGACCGCTGCTAACTATGGCTACACCTTC
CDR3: CASSGITGTAANYGYTF

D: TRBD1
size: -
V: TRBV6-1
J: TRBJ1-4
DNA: TGTGCCAGCAGCCTGGGGACAGGGGCTAATGAAAAACTGTTTTTT
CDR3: CASSLGTGANEKLFF

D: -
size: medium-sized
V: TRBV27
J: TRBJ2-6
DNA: TGTGCCAGCAGTTTTTTTGTTGGGGCCAACGTCCTGACTTTC
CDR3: CASSFFVGANVLTF

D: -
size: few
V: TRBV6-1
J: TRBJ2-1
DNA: TGTGCCAGCAGTGAGCAGAGCTCCTACAATGAGCAGTTCTTC
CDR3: CASSEQSSYNEQFF

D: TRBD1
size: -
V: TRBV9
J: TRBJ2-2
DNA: TGTGCCAGCAGCGTGGAGACAGGGGGTACCGGGGAGCTGTTTTTT
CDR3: CASSVETGGTGELFF

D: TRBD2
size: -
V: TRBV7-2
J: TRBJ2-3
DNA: TGTGCCAGCAGCTTAGTACTAGCGGGAGCAGATACGCAGTATTTT
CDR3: CASSLVLAGADTQYF

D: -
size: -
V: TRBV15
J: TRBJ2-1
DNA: TGTGCCACCAGCAGAGATTTCCCCCTCCAAGGGAATGAGCAGTTCTTC
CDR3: CATSRDFPLQGNEQFF

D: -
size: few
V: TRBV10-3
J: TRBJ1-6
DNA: TGTGCCACCCGTAACCCTGGGCAGAATTCACCCCTCCACTTT
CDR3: CATRNPGQNSPLHF

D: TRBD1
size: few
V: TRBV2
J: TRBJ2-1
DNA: TGTGCCAGCAGGGACAGGGTCGGTGAGCAGTTCTTC
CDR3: CASRDRVGEQFF

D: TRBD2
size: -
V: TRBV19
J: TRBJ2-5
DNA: TGTGCCAGTAGTATGCGGGGGTTCCAAGAGACCCAGTACTTC
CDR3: CASSMRGFQETQYF

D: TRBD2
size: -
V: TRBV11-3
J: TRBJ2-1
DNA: TGTGCCAGCAGTCGCGGGACTAGCGGGAGTCACAATGAGCAGTTCTTC
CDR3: CASSRGTSGSHNEQFF

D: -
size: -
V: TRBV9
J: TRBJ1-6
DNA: TGTGCCAGCAGCTTCGGACAGCCCTCCTATAATTCACCCCTCCACTTT
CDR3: CASSFGQPSYNSPLHF

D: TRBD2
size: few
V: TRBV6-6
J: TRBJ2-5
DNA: TGTGCCAGCAGTTACCTAGCGGAGAGGTACCAAGAGACCCAGTACTTC
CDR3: CASSYLAERYQETQYF

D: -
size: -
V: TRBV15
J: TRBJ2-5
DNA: TGTGCCACCAGCAGGGCCCCGGGGGCTCAAGAGACCCAGTACTTC
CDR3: CATSRAPGAQETQYF

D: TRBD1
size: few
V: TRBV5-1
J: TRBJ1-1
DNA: TGCGCCAGCAGCCAGCAGGGGGACACTGAAGCTTTCTTT
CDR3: CASSQQGDTEAFF

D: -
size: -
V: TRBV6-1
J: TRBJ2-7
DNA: TGTGCCAGCAGTGATATGGGGGGGGCCACCTACGAGCAGTACTTC
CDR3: CASSDMGGATYEQYF

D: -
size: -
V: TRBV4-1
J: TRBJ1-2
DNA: TGCGCCAGCAGCCAAGTAGGCGGGCCAATATACGGCTACACCTTC
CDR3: CASSQVGGPIYGYTF

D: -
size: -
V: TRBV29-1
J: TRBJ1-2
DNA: TGCAGCGCCCGGGTTACCAACTATGGCTACACCTTC
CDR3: CSARVTNYGYTF

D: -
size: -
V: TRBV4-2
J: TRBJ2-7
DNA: TGTGCCAGCAGCTTGGTAACAGGGACCTACGAGCAGTACTTC
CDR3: CASSLVTGTYEQYF

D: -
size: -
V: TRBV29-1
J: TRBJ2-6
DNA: TGCAGCGTCCTGGTGATAGAAGTCTCTGGGGCCAACGTCCTGACTTTC
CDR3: CSVLVIEVSGANVLTF

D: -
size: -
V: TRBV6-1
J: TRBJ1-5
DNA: TGTGCCAGCAGTGATGACAGTCTTAATCAGCCCCAGCATTTT
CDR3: CASSDDSLNQPQHF

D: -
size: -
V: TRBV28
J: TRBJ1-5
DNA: TGTGCCAGCAGCACCGGACAGTGGAGGAGTCAGCCCCAGCATTTT
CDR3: CASSTGQWRSQPQHF

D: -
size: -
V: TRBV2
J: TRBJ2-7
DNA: TGTGCCAGCAGTTCCCAGGGTGGGTCAAATTACGAGCAGTACTTC
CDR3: CASSSQGGSNYEQYF

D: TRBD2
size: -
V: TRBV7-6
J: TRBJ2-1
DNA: TGTGCCAGCAGCTTATCCGAAAGCGGGAGAGGTGAGCAGTTCTTC
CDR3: CASSLSESGRGEQFF

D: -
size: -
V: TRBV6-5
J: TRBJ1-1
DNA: TGTGCCAGCAGTTCCTCTCGACAGACCAACACTGAAGCTTTCTTT
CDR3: CASSSSRQTNTEAFF

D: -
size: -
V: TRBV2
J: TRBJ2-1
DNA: TGTGCCAGCAGTGAAGGGAACCCCGCTCAGTTCTTC
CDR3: CASSEGNPAQFF

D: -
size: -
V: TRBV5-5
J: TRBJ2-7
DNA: TGTGCCAGCAGCCCCATGGGGGGAAGGGCCTACGAGCAGTACTTC
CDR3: CASSPMGGRAYEQYF

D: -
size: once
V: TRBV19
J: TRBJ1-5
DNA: TGTGCCAGTAGTATCTTCAGCGGGAGCAATCAGCCCCAGCATTTT
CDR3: CASSIFSGSNQPQHF

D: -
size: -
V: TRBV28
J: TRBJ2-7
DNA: TGTGCCAGCAGTTTTCGCGGGCTCCCCTACGAGCAGTACTTC
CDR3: CASSFRGLPYEQYF

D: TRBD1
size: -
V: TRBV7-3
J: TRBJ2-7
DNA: TGTGCCAGCAGCGGACAGGGTTGGGAGCAGTACTTC
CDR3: CASSGQGWEQYF

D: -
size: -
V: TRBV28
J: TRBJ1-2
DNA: TGTGCCAGCAGCCTAACTACCGCATCTCGCTATGGCTACACCTTC
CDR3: CASSLTTASRYGYTF

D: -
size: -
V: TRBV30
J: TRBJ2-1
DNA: TGTGCGTGGCGAGGTCCGGGGCCTTACTACAATGAGCAGTTCTTC
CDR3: CAWRGPGPYYNEQFF

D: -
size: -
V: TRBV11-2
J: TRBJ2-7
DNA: TGTGCCAGCAGCTTAGATTTGTTCGAGCAGTACTTC
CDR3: CASSLDLFEQYF

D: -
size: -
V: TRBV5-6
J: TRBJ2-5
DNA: TGTGCCAGCAGCTCCCTCCGCGGTGGGGAGACCCAGTACTTC
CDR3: CASSSLRGGETQYF

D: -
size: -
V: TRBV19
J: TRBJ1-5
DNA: TGTGCCAGTACCATGGGCAGGGACAATCAGCCCCAGCATTTT
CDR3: CASTMGRDNQPQHF

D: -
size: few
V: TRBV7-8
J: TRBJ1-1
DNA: TGTGCCACCAGACGGGACTTGAACACTGAAGCTTTCTTT
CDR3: CATRRDLNTEAFF

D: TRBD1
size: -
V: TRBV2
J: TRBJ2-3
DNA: TGTGCCAGCAGTGCGTGGACAGGGGAGGCGGATACGCAGTATTTT
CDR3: CASSAWTGEADTQYF

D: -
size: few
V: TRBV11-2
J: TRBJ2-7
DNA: TGTGCCAGCAGCTTAGGACGCCCTGGAAACGAGCAGTACTTC
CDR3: CASSLGRPGNEQYF

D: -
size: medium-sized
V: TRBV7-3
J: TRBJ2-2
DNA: TGTGCCAGCGGATTTACAGGGACCACCGGGGAGCTGTTTTTT
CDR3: CASGFTGTTGELFF

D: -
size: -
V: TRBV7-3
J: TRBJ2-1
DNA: TGTGCCAGCAGCTTAATTGTTAGCGGTGGGATGAATGAGCAGTTCTTC
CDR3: CASSLIVSGGMNEQFF

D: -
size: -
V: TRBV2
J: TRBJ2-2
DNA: TGTGCCAGCAGGCTGGGAGACACCGGGGAGCTGTTTTTT
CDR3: CASRLGDTGELFF

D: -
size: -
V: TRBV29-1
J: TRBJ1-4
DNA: TGCAGCGTTGCGGGAGCTGCAACTAATGAAAAACTGTTTTTT
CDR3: CSVAGAATNEKLFF

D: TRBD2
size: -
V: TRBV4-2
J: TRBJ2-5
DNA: TGTGCCAGCAGCCAAGCTAGCGGGGGGGCCCAAGAGACCCAGTACTTC
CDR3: CASSQASGGAQETQYF

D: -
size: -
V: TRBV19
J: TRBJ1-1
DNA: TGTGCCAGTAGCCCAGGGGCGGGTGAAGCTTTCTTT
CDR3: CASSPGAGEAFF

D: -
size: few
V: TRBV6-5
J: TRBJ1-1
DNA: TGTGCCAGCAGACCAAGGAGGGTGGGGAACACTGAAGCTTTCTTT
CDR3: CASRPRRVGNTEAFF

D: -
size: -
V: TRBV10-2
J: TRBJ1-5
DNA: TGCGCCAGCAGTGAGACGCCGGGGGATCAGCCCCAGCATTTT
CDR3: CASSETPGDQPQHF

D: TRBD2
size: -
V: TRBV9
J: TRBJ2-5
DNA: TGTGCCAGCAGCACGGGACTAGCGGGGGAGACCCAGTACTTC
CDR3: CASSTGLAGETQYF

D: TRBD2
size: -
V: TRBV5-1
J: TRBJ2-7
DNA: TGCGCCAGCAGCTTTAAGGTAAGCGGAGCGGGAGGTAGCTCCTACGAGCAGTACTTC
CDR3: CASSFKVSGAGGSSYEQYF

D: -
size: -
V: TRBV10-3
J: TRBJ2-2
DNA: TGTGCCATCAGTGACCAAACCGGGACATCGAACACCGGGGAGCTGTTTTTT
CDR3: CAISDQTGTSNTGELFF

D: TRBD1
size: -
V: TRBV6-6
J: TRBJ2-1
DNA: TGTGCCAGCAGTTGGGACAGGGGGCTGAATGAGCAGTTCTTC
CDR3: CASSWDRGLNEQFF

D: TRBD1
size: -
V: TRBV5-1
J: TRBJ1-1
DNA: TGCGCCAGCAGCGGGGGGACAGGGAGGACTGAAGCTTTCTTT
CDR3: CASSGGTGRTEAFF

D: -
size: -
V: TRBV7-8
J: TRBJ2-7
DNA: TGTGCCAGCAGCTTGGGGTCGGAATACGAGCAGTACTTC
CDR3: CASSLGSEYEQYF

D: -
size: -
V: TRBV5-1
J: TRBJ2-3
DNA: TGCGCCAGCACCCGGCCGGGCAGCACAGATACGCAGTATTTT
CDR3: CASTRPGSTDTQYF